This passage covers 20 T cell receptor beta chains from one sample sequenced in a study of blood T cell repertoires in COVID-19. Profiling relied on immunoSEQ multiplex PCR, and the TCRdb table lists in-frame clones only, not all of them. Of more than 85,000 clones in the sample, approximately 84% are singletons; the top ten hold approximately 15%. The sequenced sample consisted of peripheral blood. Source of these receptors: a woman aged 55-69 years with acute or convalescent COVID-19.

The V and J genes are TRBV7-2 and TRBJ1-6, with D possibly matching TRBD1 (6 bases). Between the trimmed V and J ends, which lost 4 bases and 5 bases, there was a span of 15 bases. Germline assignment: CDR1 SGHTA and CDR2 FQGNSA. The length of the CDR3 is 16 residues. CDR3 amino acids: CASSSRAGVDNSPLHF. CDR3 bases: TGTGCCAGCAGCTCTAGGGCAGGGGTGGATAATTCACCCCTCCACTTT.

The chain employs TRBV6-5 and TRBJ1-4, with D unclear. This CDR3 is 13 amino acids long. Per germline, CDR1 MNHEY and CDR2 SVGAGI. The germline V and J ends were trimmed by 2 bases and 4 bases, with 5 bases remaining between them. The CDR3 DNA is TGTGCCAGCAGTTACAGAGATAATGAAAAACTGTTTTTT. It codes for CASSYRDNEKLFF.

The chain has TRBV6-1 and TRBJ2-5; a possible D gene is TRBD2 (5 bases). V dropped 2 bases and J dropped 7 bases, with 14 bases sitting between them. The germline V gene has CDR1 MNHNS and CDR2 SASEGT. This CDR3 has 14 residues. CDR3 sequence reads: CASSESVSEGTQYF. Written as DNA, the CDR3 is TGTGCCAGCAGTGAAAGTGTTAGCGAGGGGACCCAGTACTTC.

This rearrangement joins TRBV4-2 to TRBJ2-5, with 8 bases fitting TRBD2. The germline gives CDR1 LGHNA, CDR2 YNFKEQ. Trimming cost V 1 base and J 2 bases; bases outside gene matches: 3. The CDR3 length is 15 residues. The CDR3 DNA is TGTGCCAGCAGCCAAGTGAGCGGGGGACAAGAGACCCAGTACTTC. Translated, it gives CASSQVSGGQETQYF.

The V gene is TRBV12-3 or TRBV12-4, the J gene TRBJ1-6; D call uncertain. With 3 bases removed from V and 9 bases from J, the gap between germline ends came to 9 bases. The CDR3 length is 13 residues. CDR3 sequence: CASSFELFSPLHF. CDR3 sequence (DNA): TGTGCCAGCAGTTTTGAACTGTTTTCACCCCTCCACTTT.

This sequence joins TRBV2 and TRBJ1-3, with 8 bases matching TRBD1. Germline CDR1 and CDR2: SNHLY and FYNNEI. After removal of 5 bases from V and 0 bases from J, the junction contained 3 bases not matched to a gene. This CDR3 has 15 residues. The DNA for the CDR3 is TGTGCCAGCAGTTGGGACAGGAGCTCTGGAAACACCATATATTTT. Translated, it gives CASSWDRSSGNTIYF.

The chain has TRBV14 and TRBJ1-1; 9 bases map to TRBD1. V shed 3 bases, J shed 4 bases, and the junction held 9 bases outside the gene matches. Germline CDR1 and CDR2: SGHDN and FVKESK. This CDR3 is built from 16 residues. The CDR3 sequence is CASSHLGQGLGTEAFF. For the CDR3, the DNA is TGTGCCAGCAGCCACTTGGGACAGGGATTAGGCACTGAAGCTTTCTTT.

The chain couples TRBV5-1 to TRBJ1-3, with 7 nucleotides matching TRBD1. The CDR3 length is 18 residues. With V trimmed by 0 bases and J by 2 bases, 11 bases remained unmatched. Germline loops: CDR1 SGHRS, CDR2 YFSETQ. This CDR3 reads CASSLAHRGLSPGNTIYF. The CDR3 region has the DNA TGCGCCAGCAGCTTGGCCCACAGGGGCCTCTCCCCTGGAAACACCATATATTTT.

The CDR3 sequence: CASRAPGQGDNEQFF. The CDR3 nucleotides read TGTGCCAGCAGAGCCCCGGGACAGGGAGACAATGAGCAGTTCTTC. The J gene is TRBJ2-1, the V gene TRBV6-6; 9 nucleotides align to TRBD1. The germline V gene has CDR1 MNHNY and CDR2 SVGAGI (reference sequence). The CDR3 length is 15 residues. Trimming took 6 bases from V and 5 from J; bases not matched to a gene: 8.

In its sample, this clone was seen a few times. The chain has TRBV5-1 and TRBJ2-3, with TRBD1 matching over 7 bases. The germline V gene encodes CDR1 SGHRS and CDR2 YFSETQ. Losses at the gene ends were 0 bases for V and 0 bases for J; bases not matched to a gene: 7. The CDR3 consists of 17 residues. This CDR3 reads CASSLGDRESSTDTQYF. CDR3 nucleotides: TGCGCCAGCAGCTTGGGGGACAGAGAGTCTAGCACAGATACGCAGTATTTT. Combining the CDR3 with reference TRBV5-1 and TRBJ2-3 gives the whole variable domain KAGVTQTPRYLIKTRGQQVTLSCSPISGHRSVSWYQQTPGQGLQFLFEYFSETQRNKGNFPGRFSGRQFSNSRSEMNVSTLELGDSALYLCASSLGDRESSTDTQYFGPGTRLTVL.

This clone was found once. This chain joins TRBV18 and TRBJ2-3; D is ambiguous. The CDR3 extends over 13 amino acids. CDR1 KGHSH and CDR2 LQKENI come from the germline V gene. V lost 2 bases to trimming and J lost 6 bases, with 9 bases between them. Written as DNA, the CDR3 is TGTGCCAGCTCACCATTAACACAGGATACGCAGTATTTT. Protein: CASSPLTQDTQYF.

The rearrangement uses TRBV7-6 and TRBJ1-2; possibly TRBD1 for D (6 bases). Germline V CDR1 and CDR2: SGHVS, FNYEAQ. The V gene lost 3 bases and the J gene lost 4 bases, with 12 bases spanning the gap. This CDR3 is 14 amino acids long. The CDR3 DNA is TGTGCCAGCAGCTTTTCGGACAGTGGCTATGGCTACACCTTC. Residues: CASSFSDSGYGYTF.

CDR3 region: CASSEREGGQPQHF. DNA for the CDR3: TGTGCCAGCAGTGAACGAGAGGGTGGTCAGCCCCAGCATTTT. The chain is built from TRBV2 and TRBJ1-5; D gene unclear. Germline V gene lookup returns CDR1 SNHLY and CDR2 FYNNEI. CDR3 size: 14 residues. The V end was cut by 2 bases, the J end by 6 bases, with 11 bases between.

V is TRBV27 and J is TRBJ2-7, with 12 bases lining up with TRBD2. This CDR3 region has 18 residues. V lost 6 bases to trimming and J lost 2 bases; unmatched junction nucleotides: 14. The germline V gene has CDR1 MNHEY and CDR2 SMNVEV (reference sequence). CDR3: CASSKKIGTSGSPYEQYF. The DNA for the CDR3 is TGTGCCAGCAGCAAGAAAATCGGGACTAGCGGGTCACCCTACGAGCAGTACTTC.

Points on this clone: At one end, the junction sequence differs from germline, possibly due to a read error. The chain employs TRBV3-1 (or the pseudogene TRBV3-2) and TRBJ1-1, with D unresolved. The CDR3 loop spans 14 amino acids. From germline, CDR1 is LGHDT and CDR2 YNNKEL (reference sequence). In DNA form, the CDR3 reads TGTGCCAGCAGCCAAGTCTGGAGGAGCACTGAGGCTTTCTTT. It is translated as CASSQVWRSTEAFF.

This clone was seen once. J is TRBJ2-1 and V is TRBV5-1, with TRBD2 as a possible D gene (7 bases). This CDR3 has 15 amino acids. CDR1 is SGHRS and CDR2 is YFSETQ in the germline V gene. V was cut by 4 bases and J by 0 bases, with 11 bases left in between. As DNA, the CDR3 is TGCGCCAGCAGCAGGGGGGGTAACTCCTACAATGAGCAGTTCTTC. Encoded protein: CASSRGGNSYNEQFF.

The J gene is TRBJ2-6, the V gene TRBV5-1; 7 bases align to TRBD1. V shed 4 bases and J 1 base; nucleotides not matched to a gene: 14. The CDR3 loop spans 19 amino acids. Germline CDR1 SGHRS, CDR2 YFSETQ. The CDR3 here is CASSGRGQQRLSGANVLTF. CDR3 nucleotide sequence: TGCGCCAGCAGCGGAAGGGGACAGCAAAGATTATCTGGGGCCAACGTCCTGACTTTC.

This chain joins TRBV5-4 and TRBJ1-1; 8 bases are a match to TRBD1. Looked up from germline, CDR1 is SGHNT and CDR2 is YYREEE (reference sequence). The CDR3 is 14 residues long. V was pared by 4 bases and J by 0 bases, with 2 bases of the junction left unmatched. CDR3 residues: CASSLGQVNTEAFF. The CDR3 DNA reads TGTGCCAGCAGCCTGGGACAGGTGAACACTGAAGCTTTCTTT.

This chain joins TRBV5-1 and TRBJ2-2; 10 bases match TRBD1. The trim removed 1 base at V and 5 bases at J, leaving 5 bases unmatched. Germline lookup yields CDR1 SGHRS and CDR2 YFSETQ. The CDR3 is made up of 16 amino acids. The CDR3 coding sequence is TGCGCCAGCAGCTTGTCCGGGACAGGGGATACCGGGGAGCTGTTTTTT. Translated, it gives CASSLSGTGDTGELFF.

The chain employs TRBV7-9 and TRBJ2-3; D may be TRBD2 (5 bases). CDR1 and CDR2 (germline): SEHNR, FQNEAQ (reference sequence). Trimming took off 1 base at V and 0 bases at J, with 8 bases between the two ends. This CDR3 is built from 15 residues. CDR3 sequence (DNA): TGTGCCAGCAGCTTAGGGACTGTTAGCACAGATACGCAGTATTTT. Its translation is CASSLGTVSTDTQYF.